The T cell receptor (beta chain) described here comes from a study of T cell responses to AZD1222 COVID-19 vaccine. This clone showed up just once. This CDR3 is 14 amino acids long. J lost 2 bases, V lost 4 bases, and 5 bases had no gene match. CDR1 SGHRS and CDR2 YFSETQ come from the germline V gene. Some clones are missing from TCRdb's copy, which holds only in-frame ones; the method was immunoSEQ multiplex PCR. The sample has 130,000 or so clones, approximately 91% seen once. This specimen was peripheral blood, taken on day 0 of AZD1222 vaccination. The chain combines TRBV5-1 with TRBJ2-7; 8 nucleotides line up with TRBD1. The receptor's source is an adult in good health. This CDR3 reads CASSRGQAAYEQYF. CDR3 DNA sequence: TGCGCCAGCAGCCGGGGACAGGCAGCCTACGAGCAGTACTTC. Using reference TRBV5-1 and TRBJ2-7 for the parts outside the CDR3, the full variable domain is KAGVTQTPRYLIKTRGQQVTLSCSPISGHRSVSWYQQTPGQGLQFLFEYFSETQRNKGNFPGRFSGRQFSNSRSEMNVSTLELGDSALYLCASSRGQAAYEQYFGPGTRLTVT.